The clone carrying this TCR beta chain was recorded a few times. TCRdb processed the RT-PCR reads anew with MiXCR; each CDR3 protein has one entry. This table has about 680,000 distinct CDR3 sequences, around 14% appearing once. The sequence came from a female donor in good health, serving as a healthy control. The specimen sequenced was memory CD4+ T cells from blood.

The DNA for the CDR3 is TGTGCCAGCAGTCCCTTAGTGGACAGGGGCGCGGGCACCGGGGAGCTGTTTTTT. Its translation is CASSPLVDRGAGTGELFF. The chain couples TRBV12-3 or TRBV12-4 to TRBJ2-2, with TRBD1 identical over 9 bases. CDR3 length equals 18 residues. Unmatched junction bases numbered 14, after V lost 5 bases and J lost 4 bases.